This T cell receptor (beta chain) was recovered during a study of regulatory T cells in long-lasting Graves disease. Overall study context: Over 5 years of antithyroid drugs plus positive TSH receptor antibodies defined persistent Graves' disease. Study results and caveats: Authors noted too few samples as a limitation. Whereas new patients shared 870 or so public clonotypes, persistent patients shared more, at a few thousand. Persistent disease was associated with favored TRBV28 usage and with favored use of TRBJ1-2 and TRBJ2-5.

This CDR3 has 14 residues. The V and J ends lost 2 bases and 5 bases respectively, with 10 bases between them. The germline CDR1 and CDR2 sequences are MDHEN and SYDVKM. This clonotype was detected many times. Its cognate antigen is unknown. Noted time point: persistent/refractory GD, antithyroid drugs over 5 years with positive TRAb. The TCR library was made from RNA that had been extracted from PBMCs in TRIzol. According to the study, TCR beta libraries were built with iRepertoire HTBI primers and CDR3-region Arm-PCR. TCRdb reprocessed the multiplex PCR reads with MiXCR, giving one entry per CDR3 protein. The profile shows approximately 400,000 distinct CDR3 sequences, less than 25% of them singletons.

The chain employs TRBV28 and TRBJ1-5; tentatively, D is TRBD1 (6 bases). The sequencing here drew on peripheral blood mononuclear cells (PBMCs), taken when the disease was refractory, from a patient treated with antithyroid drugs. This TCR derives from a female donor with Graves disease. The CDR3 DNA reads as TGTGCCAGCAGTTTACCAGGGGAATATCAGCCCCAGCATTTT. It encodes CASSLPGEYQPQHF.